The 10 T cell receptor beta chains listed next were all sequenced from one sample in a study of cytomegalovirus exposure and HLA in healthy donors. Using immunoSEQ multiplex PCR, the repertoire was profiled, and TCRdb retains in-frame clones only, with some absent. The table records 150,000 or so clones, around nine tenths of them present only once. Material: PBMCs. These receptors were obtained from a man in his late teens or twenties in good health and CMV-seropositive.

The chain recombines TRBV15 with TRBJ2-3, with 8 positions matching TRBD2. V shed 0 bases, J shed 3 bases, and the junction held 11 bases outside the gene matches. CDR3 length: 18 amino acids. The germline V gene encodes CDR1 LNHNV and CDR2 YYDKDF (reference sequence). CDR3 protein: CATSRDNKIRGGTDTQYF. The CDR3 region has the DNA TGTGCCACCAGCAGAGATAATAAGATACGGGGGGGTACAGATACGCAGTATTTT.

The table lists this clone with a count of one. The V call is TRBV7-2, the J call TRBJ2-1, with 8 bases fitting TRBD2. The trim removed 3 bases at V and 8 bases at J, leaving 9 bases unmatched. The germline V gene has CDR1 SGHTA and CDR2 FQGNSA. This CDR3 comprises 15 residues. Here the CDR3 reads CASSLAGGETDEQFF. For the CDR3, the DNA is TGTGCCAGCAGCTTGGCGGGAGGAGAAACCGATGAGCAGTTCTTC.

The rearrangement joins TRBV4-3 to TRBJ2-5; 12 bases line up with TRBD2. The CDR3 spans 16 residues. Unmatched junction bases numbered 8, after V lost 4 bases and J lost 5 bases. Germline loops: CDR1 LGHNA, CDR2 YSLEER. As DNA, the CDR3 is TGCGCCAGCAGCCTATCTAGCGGGAGGGCCGGGGAGACCCAGTACTTC. Encoded protein: CASSLSSGRAGETQYF.

The chain combines TRBV5-1 with TRBJ1-1, with D hard to call. V gave up 0 bases and J gave up 1 base, with 10 bases separating them. The CDR3 sequence is 15 residues long. Germline CDR1 reads SGHRS; CDR2 reads YFSETQ. CDR3 amino acids: CASSLVGRPNTEAFF. The CDR3 DNA is TGCGCCAGCAGCTTGGTAGGCAGGCCGAACACTGAAGCTTTCTTT.

The chain recombines TRBV4-3 with TRBJ2-2, with D possibly being TRBD2 (5 bases). Germline V CDR1 and CDR2: LGHNA, YSLEER. The CDR3 has 16 amino acids. V dropped 1 base and J dropped 1 base, with 10 bases sitting between them. CDR3: CASSQGLTLNTGELFF. CDR3 bases: TGCGCCAGCAGCCAAGGACTAACCCTGAACACCGGGGAGCTGTTTTTT.

The chain uses TRBV6-5 and TRBJ1-1; 10 bases agree with TRBD1. The germline V gene has CDR1 MNHEY and CDR2 SVGAGI. J gave up 5 bases and V 2 bases, and 2 bases lay outside the gene matches. The length of the CDR3 is 14 residues. The DNA for the CDR3 is TGTGCCAGCAGTTACGGGACAGGGGAAACTGAAGCTTTCTTT. Translating it yields CASSYGTGETEAFF.

This clone came up a few times. J is TRBJ2-2 and V is TRBV5-1, with D possibly TRBD1 on 5 matching bases. V lost 1 base and J 3 bases, leaving 10 bases between the germline ends. The CDR3 contains 15 residues. Germline CDR1 is SGHRS and CDR2 is YFSETQ. As DNA, the CDR3 is TGCGCCAGCAGCTTGTCCAGGGTTGACACCGGGGAGCTGTTTTTT. Amino acid sequence: CASSLSRVDTGELFF.

The V gene is TRBV18, the J gene TRBJ2-5, with a possible D match to TRBD2 (5 bases). Deletions cut 2 bases from V and 5 bases from J, with 12 bases between. The length of the CDR3 is 14 residues. The germline CDR1 and CDR2 sequences are KGHSH and LQKENI. The CDR3 nucleotides are TGTGCCAGCTCACCAGGCCTAGCCCCGGAGACCCAGTACTTC. The encoded protein is CASSPGLAPETQYF.

This chain uses TRBV2 with TRBJ2-2; D possibly corresponds to TRBD1 (6 bases). The CDR3 is 15 residues long. The V end was cut by 6 bases, the J end by 2 bases, with 13 bases between. Germline CDR1 is SNHLY and CDR2 is FYNNEI. The CDR3 sequence: CASRSDRPNTGELFF. The CDR3 DNA reads as TGTGCCAGCAGGTCGGACAGACCAAACACCGGGGAGCTGTTTTTT.

The chain is built from TRBV6-5 and TRBJ2-7, with D perhaps matching TRBD1 (6 bases). Per the germline V gene, CDR1 is MNHEY and CDR2 is SVGAGI. This CDR3 region has 14 residues. With 5 bases removed from V and 1 base from J, the gap between germline ends came to 12 bases. The CDR3, as DNA: TGTGCCAGCAGTCTTGACAGGATTTCCTACGAGCAGTACTTC. It translates to CASSLDRISYEQYF.